A single sample gave rise to the 21 T cell receptor beta chains below, sequenced in a study of Ad26.COV2.S vaccination and SARS-CoV-2 variants. Indicated treatment: 15 to 20 received Ad26.COV2.S at low or high dose, single or two shots; 5 received placebo; per-sample allocation not given. Sampling was performed 63 days after the first vaccine or placebo injection. Clones were read by immunoSEQ multiplex PCR, and TCRdb kept only the in-frame ones, dropping some. The data contain 380,000 or so clones, approximately 83% of them singletons. Sequencing used peripheral blood, obtained in a trial of Ad26.COV2.S vaccine versus placebo. Every receptor here comes from a person aged 18-60 years who received the Ad26.COV2.S COVID-19 vaccine or a placebo.

About this clone: Other DNA sequences in the same sample also yield this CDR3. The genes are TRBV3-1 (or the pseudogene TRBV3-2) and TRBJ2-3, with D uncertain. CDR1 is LGHDT, CDR2 YNNKEL, per germline (reference sequence). The CDR3 covers 12 residues. The V end lost 2 bases, the J end lost 1 base, and 1 base lay between the germline ends. This CDR3 is CASSQRTDTQYF. CDR3 DNA sequence: TGTGCCAGCAGCCAACGCACAGATACGCAGTATTTT.

This clone has just a few counts. V usage is TRBV7-9 and J usage is TRBJ1-2, with D uncertain. Germline CDR1 SEHNR, CDR2 FQNEAQ (reference sequence). The V gene lost 6 bases and the J gene lost 3 bases, with 8 bases spanning the gap. CDR3 length equals 12 residues. CDR3: CASRAADYGYTF. Written as DNA, the CDR3 is TGTGCCAGCAGGGCGGCTGACTATGGCTACACCTTC.

The chain joins TRBV9 to TRBJ2-7; D could derive from TRBD1 or TRBD2 (6 bases each). Germline CDR1 and CDR2: SGDLS and YYNGEE. The CDR3 loop spans 16 amino acids. Trimming cost V 0 bases and J 0 bases, with 13 bases left between them. CDR3 loop: CASSVGGATSSYEQYF. Written as DNA, the CDR3 is TGTGCCAGCAGCGTAGGGGGGGCAACTTCCTCCTACGAGCAGTACTTC.

The chain couples TRBV7-2 to TRBJ2-3; 9 bases fit TRBD2. The CDR3 sequence is 14 residues long. J gave up 1 base and V 5 bases, and 1 base lay outside the gene matches. The germline V gene encodes CDR1 SGHTA and CDR2 FQGNSA. CDR3 nucleotide sequence: TGTGCCAGCAGCCGCGGGGGGGGCACAGATACGCAGTATTTT. The encoded protein is CASSRGGGTDTQYF.

The count of this clone is one. CDR3 coding DNA: TGCGCCAGCAGCTCCCGGGACAGAGACTATGGCTACACCTTC. Translating gives CASSSRDRDYGYTF. This chain links TRBV5-1 with TRBJ1-2; 7 nucleotides match TRBD1. CDR1 SGHRS and CDR2 YFSETQ come from the germline V gene. This CDR3 contains 14 residues. V trimming: 3 bases; J trimming: 3 bases; junction bases outside the gene matches: 5.

The CDR3 loop is CASSQEITSGVYNEQFF. CDR3 bases: TGCGCCAGCAGCCAAGAGATTACTAGCGGAGTCTACAATGAGCAGTTCTTC. The gene calls are TRBV4-1 and TRBJ2-1; 8 bases match TRBD2. V lost 0 bases, J lost 3 bases, and 7 bases stayed unmatched. Germline assignment: CDR1 MGHRA and CDR2 YSYEKL. The CDR3 sequence is 17 residues long.

This chain connects TRBV5-5 to TRBJ1-5; TRBD1 matches at 7 bases. Germline values: CDR1 SGHKS, CDR2 YYEKEE (reference sequence). The CDR3 sequence is 14 residues long. V dropped 4 bases and J dropped 0; count of bases not matched to a gene: 1. This chain's CDR3 is CASSGDSSNQPQHF. In DNA form, the CDR3 reads TGTGCCAGCAGCGGGGACAGTAGCAATCAGCCCCAGCATTTT.

The sample holds a few counts of this clone. The rearrangement links TRBV6-5 to TRBJ1-2; maybe TRBD1 (6 bases). Germline-derived CDR1 and CDR2 are MNHEY and SVGAGI. This CDR3 is built from 15 residues. V was shortened by 2 bases and J by 7 bases, with 17 bases between the two germline ends. For the CDR3, the DNA is TGTGCCAGCAGTTACCCGGGCAGGGGAGCGAGTGGCTACACCTTC. Translated, it gives CASSYPGRGASGYTF.

The chain uses TRBV11-2 and TRBJ1-1; TRBD1 matches 7 bases. V lost 6 bases to trimming and J lost 11 bases; unmatched junction nucleotides: 18. CDR3 length equals 15 residues. CDR1 and CDR2 from the germline V gene are SGHAT and FQNNGV. Here the CDR3 reads CASRRTDREGLEAFF. The CDR3 nucleotides read TGTGCCAGCAGGCGAACAGACAGGGAAGGACTTGAGGCTTTCTTT.

Of note for this clone: The CDR3 does not close with the conserved phenylalanine or tryptophan, likely indicating a read error. Because the CDR3's place on the DNA is in doubt, the DNA is left out and the CDR3 is given as listed by TCRdb. The gene calls are TRBV21-1 and TRBJ1-2; the table's TRBD1 call for D was not verified on the DNA. TRBV21-1 is a listed pseudogene. The CDR3 is 11 amino acids long, termini counted. The chain's CDR3 is CASSKAGTGQV.

The rearrangement uses TRBV5-1 and TRBJ2-3, with D possibly being TRBD2 (5 bases). Germline loops: CDR1 SGHRS, CDR2 YFSETQ. V was cut by 4 bases and J by 0 bases, with 12 bases left in between. CDR3 size: 15 residues. The CDR3 loop is CASSHGVVSTDTQYF. CDR3 in DNA: TGCGCCAGCAGCCACGGGGTAGTAAGCACAGATACGCAGTATTTT. Combining the CDR3 with reference TRBV5-1 and TRBJ2-3 gives the whole variable domain KAGVTQTPRYLIKTRGQQVTLSCSPISGHRSVSWYQQTPGQGLQFLFEYFSETQRNKGNFPGRFSGRQFSNSRSEMNVSTLELGDSALYLCASSHGVVSTDTQYFGPGTRLTVL.

This chain uses TRBV6-5 with TRBJ1-2; 7 bases align to TRBD1. Per the germline V gene, CDR1 is MNHEY and CDR2 is SVGAGI. This CDR3 region has 16 residues. The junction had 10 bases not matched to a gene; V was cut back by 2 bases and J by 4 bases. The CDR3 reads CASSYPGTAKGYGYTF. The DNA of the CDR3 is TGTGCCAGCAGTTACCCGGGGACAGCAAAGGGCTATGGCTACACCTTC.

The gene calls are TRBV4-1 and TRBJ2-5; perhaps D is TRBD1 or TRBD2 (5 bases each). The CDR3 runs 18 residues. The germline V and J ends were trimmed by 4 bases and 3 bases, with 24 bases remaining between them. Per germline, CDR1 MGHRA and CDR2 YSYEKL. CDR3 in amino acids: CASSRRDIRDRDKETQYF. In DNA form, the CDR3 reads TGCGCCAGCAGCCGAAGAGATATCCGGGACCGGGATAAAGAGACCCAGTACTTC.

The CDR3 DNA follows: TGCGCCAGCAGCTTGTGGGACGCAGGGCAAGGCTATGGCTACACCTTC. Protein product: CASSLWDAGQGYGYTF. The chain couples TRBV5-1 to TRBJ1-2; perhaps TRBD1 as D (5 bases). This CDR3 has 16 amino acids. V lost 1 base to trimming and J lost 4 bases, with 17 bases between them. The germline V gene encodes CDR1 SGHRS and CDR2 YFSETQ.

The genes are TRBV11-2 and TRBJ1-5; TRBD1 might be the D (6 bases). The CDR3 runs 13 residues. Looked up from germline, CDR1 is SGHAT and CDR2 is FQNNGV. Trimming removed 0 bases from V and 10 bases from J, with 10 bases in between. The DNA for the CDR3 is TGTGCCAGCAGCTTAGAAAATGGGACACCCCAGCATTTT. Protein: CASSLENGTPQHF.

This chain uses TRBV11-3 with TRBJ2-7; D is unresolved. The ends were cut back, 1 base at V and 0 bases at J, with 13 bases in the middle. CDR1 is SGHNT, CDR2 YENEEA, per germline. The CDR3 runs 16 residues. CDR3 bases: TGTGCCAGCAGCTTAGCTTTCAGGATGAGCTCCTACGAGCAGTACTTC. Protein sequence: CASSLAFRMSSYEQYF. The full variable domain, in which reference TRBV11-3 and TRBJ2-7 provide the parts outside the CDR3, is EAGVVQSPRYKIIEKKQPVAFWCNPISGHNTLYWYLQNLGQGPELLIRYENEEAVDDSQLPKDRFSAERLKGVDSTLKIQPAELGDSAVYLCASSLAFRMSSYEQYFGPGTRLTVT.

V usage is TRBV4-1 and J usage is TRBJ2-5, with D maybe TRBD2 (6 bases). The CDR3 has 15 residues. V lost 4 bases and J 1 base, leaving 13 bases between the germline ends. Germline V gene data show CDR1 as MGHRA and CDR2 as YSYEKL. Here the CDR3 reads CASSLTGLPQETQYF. The CDR3 bases are TGCGCCAGCAGCCTCACGGGACTCCCCCAAGAGACCCAGTACTTC.

The chain carries TRBV10-3 and TRBJ1-3; 9 bases agree with TRBD1. V gave up 5 bases and J gave up 0 bases; unmatched junction bases: 5. The CDR3 is 16 residues long. From germline, CDR1 is ENHRY and CDR2 SYGVKD. For the CDR3, the DNA is TGTGCCATCAGTAGGACAGGGGACTCCTCTGGAAACACCATATATTTT. It encodes CAISRTGDSSGNTIYF.

The chain recombines TRBV18 with TRBJ1-1, with D maybe TRBD1 (6 bases). CDR3 length equals 13 residues. V was cut by 3 bases and J by 5 bases, with 10 bases left in between. The V gene's germline CDR1 is KGHSH and CDR2 LQKENI. The CDR3 nucleotides are TGTGCCAGCTCACCGCGGACAGTTACTGAAGCTTTCTTT. Translated: CASSPRTVTEAFF.

The CDR3: CASRRGRKNYEQYF. CDR3 coding DNA: TGTGCCAGCAGGAGGGGACGGAAGAACTACGAGCAGTACTTC. The gene calls are TRBV27 and TRBJ2-7, with D perhaps assigned TRBD1 or TRBD2 (5 bases each). Trimming took 6 bases from V and 3 from J, leaving 15 bases between them. The CDR3 consists of 14 residues. Per the germline V gene, CDR1 is MNHEY and CDR2 is SMNVEV (reference sequence).

V gene TRBV5-1 combines with J gene TRBJ2-7, with unresolved D. Germline values: CDR1 SGHRS, CDR2 YFSETQ. The length of the CDR3 is 14 residues. V was trimmed by 1 base and J by 4 bases, leaving 12 bases between them. In nucleotides, the CDR3 is TGCGCCAGCAGCTTGATCCCGGGTTCGTACGAGCAGTACTTC. This translates into CASSLIPGSYEQYF.